This T cell receptor beta chain was sequenced for a study of blood T cell repertoires in COVID-19 (dated by TCRdb to 2019 to 2021). A note on the overall study: Collaborator samples came from the United States, Italy and Spain and covered acute and convalescent phases of COVID-19. The prospective study material was composed of cDNA or gDNA derived from T cells, B-cell-depleted T cells, or PBMCs. Deeply sampled blood TCRbeta repertoires from subjects exposed to, actively infected with, or recovered from COVID-19 were included in the dataset. The repertoires were released in a freely available public database intended as a resource for research on the immune response to SARS-CoV-2. The samples were drawn from the first 160 participants of the ongoing ImmuneRACE study and from over a thousand subjects provided by 6 global collaborators. A de-identified subject ID, COVID-19 status, age in years and sex were almost always included in the sample metadata. Where available, HLA class I and class II types were taken from metadata supplied by the sample provider and were not determined by assay-based typing.

The germline V gene (reference sequence) yields LNHDA for CDR1 and SQIVND for CDR2. Including cysteine and phenylalanine, the CDR3 has 13 amino acids. Just the 39-base CDR3 DNA is kept, in frame starting at base 1. Trimming costs V 4 bases and J 8 bases, and their ends lie 14 bases apart. Summary of the overall study and its limitations: How much clinical and demographic metadata was included differed by source and by participant, and the metadata was provided uncurated.

Worth noting for this clone: Its cognate antigen has yet to be identified. The input lacks base qualities; no much larger clone sits a single base away.

Samples from volunteer blood donors who had recovered from COVID-19 were contributed by a second Seattle source. The collaborating institutions used their own protocols to collect whole blood in K2EDTA tubes. For TCRbeta analysis, collaborators shipped samples in one of three forms: frozen whole blood, isolated PBMCs, or DNA extracted from either of those sample types. The immunoSEQ Assay, a bias-controlled multiplex PCR, was used to amplify TCRbeta CDR3 regions from genomic DNA. The source study handled its data this way. Within the assay, amplification of reference gene primers was used to estimate how many nucleated cells each sample contained. To quantify the absolute abundance of each unique TCRbeta CDR3 rearrangement, sequence reads were collapsed and filtered. For each sample, productive Simpson clonality was calculated as the square root of Simpson's diversity index across productive rearrangements. TCRdb obtained this table from immuneACCESS and retained in-frame rearrangements with V and J assigned. These tables miss some clones; where compared with another copy, unresolved V genes account for less than half of the shortfall, and the remainder is unexplained. V and J calls plus clone size are reproduced from that table; the DNA served to infer D and trimming. The sample has about 130,000 clones on record, approximately 86% of them singletons. About 18% of the sample comes from the top ten.

Sequenced input: peripheral blood. Recombination joined TRBV19 with TRBJ1-2; the D gene is perhaps TRBD1, on 6 matching bases. The source of this sequence is a woman in her forties or fifties who had recovered from COVID-19. The CDR3 reads CASSNDRIDGYTF. The DNA sequence follows: TGTGCCAGTAGTAACGACAGGATAGACGGCTACACCTTC.